This is a list of T cell receptor beta chains from one sample in a study of blood T cell repertoires in COVID-19. TCRdb's table, derived via immunoSEQ multiplex PCR, lists solely in-frame clones and lacks some. The repertoire holds 250,000 to 300,000 clones, 89% seen once, with 2.2% in the top ten. Sequences were obtained from peripheral blood. These receptors all come from a man aged 45-60 years with acute or convalescent COVID-19. Each CDR3 is given with its conserved first and last residue. D genes are given only for firm matches. Size is omitted from some rows. Given values are once, few, many or a class for expanded clones.

>17|TRBV9|-|-|TRBJ1-1
CASSSSGGSGGDTEAFF
TGTGCCAGCAGCTCAAGTGGAGGGTCGGGTGGGGACACTGAAGCTTTCTTT
>18|TRBV9|-|-|TRBJ1-3
CASSALDSTVYSGNTIYF
TGTGCCAGCAGCGCTTTAGACAGTACCGTTTACTCTGGAAACACCATATATTTT
>15|TRBV27|-|TRBD2|TRBJ2-3
CASSYKRGRTDTQYF
TGTGCCAGCAGTTACAAGCGGGGGCGCACAGATACGCAGTATTTT
>14|TRBV6-5|-|TRBD2|TRBJ2-3
CASVAGGHVDTQYF
TGTGCCAGCGTTGCGGGGGGGCACGTAGATACGCAGTATTTT
>15|TRBV6-5|-|-|TRBJ2-1
CASSGGQGSYNEQFF
TGTGCCAGCAGCGGGGGGCAGGGAAGCTACAATGAGCAGTTCTTC
>12|TRBV29-1|-|TRBD2|TRBJ2-2
CSVRGGTGELFF
TGCAGCGTACGGGGGGGCACCGGGGAGCTGTTTTTT
>16|TRBV21-1|-|-|TRBJ1-2
CASSKLNRGSNYGYTF
TGTGCCAGCAGCAAGTTAAACAGGGGGTCTAACTATGGCTACACCTTC
>16|TRBV7-9|-|TRBD2|TRBJ2-5
CASSRDVRRDYETQYF
TGTGCCAGCAGCCGGGACGTTCGACGGGACTACGAGACCCAGTACTTC
>15|TRBV24-1|once|TRBD1|TRBJ2-1
CATSDPGQGDNEQFF
TGTGCCACCAGTGATCCGGGACAGGGTGACAATGAGCAGTTCTTC
>16|TRBV5-1|-|-|TRBJ1-1
CASSLGGQSFGTEAFF
TGCGCCAGCAGCTTGGGCGGCCAGTCGTTTGGAACTGAAGCTTTCTTT
>18|TRBV7-3|-|TRBD1|TRBJ1-2
CASSPPTVGTGGKYGYTF
TGTGCCAGCAGCCCCCCCACGGTGGGGACAGGGGGCAAATATGGCTACACCTTC